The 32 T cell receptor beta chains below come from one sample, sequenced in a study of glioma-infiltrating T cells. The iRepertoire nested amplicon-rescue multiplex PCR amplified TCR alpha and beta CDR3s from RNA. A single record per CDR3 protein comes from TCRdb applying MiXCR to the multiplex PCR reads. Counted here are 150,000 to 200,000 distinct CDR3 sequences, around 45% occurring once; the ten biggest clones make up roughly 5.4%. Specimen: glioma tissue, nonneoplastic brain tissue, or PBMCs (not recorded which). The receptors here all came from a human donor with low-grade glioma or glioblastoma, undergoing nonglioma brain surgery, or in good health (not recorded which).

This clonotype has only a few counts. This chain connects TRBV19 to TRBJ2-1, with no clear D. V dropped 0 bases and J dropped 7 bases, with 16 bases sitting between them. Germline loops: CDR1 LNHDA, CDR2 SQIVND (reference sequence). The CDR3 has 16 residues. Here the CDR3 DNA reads TGTGCCAGTAGTATAGATCCCTCTTTGGGTAGGAATGAGCAGTTCTTC. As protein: CASSIDPSLGRNEQFF. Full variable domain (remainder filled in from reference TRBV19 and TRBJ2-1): DGGITQSPKYLFRKEGQNVTLSCEQNLNHDAMYWYRQDPGQGLRLIYYSQIVNDFQKGDIAEGYSVSREKKESFPLTVTSAQKNPTAFYLCASSIDPSLGRNEQFFGPGTRLTVL.

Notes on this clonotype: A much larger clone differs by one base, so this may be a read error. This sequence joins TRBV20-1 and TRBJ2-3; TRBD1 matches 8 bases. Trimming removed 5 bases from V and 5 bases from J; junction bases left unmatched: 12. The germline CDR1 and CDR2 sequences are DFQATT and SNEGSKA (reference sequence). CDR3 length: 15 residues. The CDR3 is CSAGVTGGLKDTQYF. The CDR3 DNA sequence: TGCAGTGCTGGGGTTACAGGGGGTCTCAAAGATACGCAGTATTTT.

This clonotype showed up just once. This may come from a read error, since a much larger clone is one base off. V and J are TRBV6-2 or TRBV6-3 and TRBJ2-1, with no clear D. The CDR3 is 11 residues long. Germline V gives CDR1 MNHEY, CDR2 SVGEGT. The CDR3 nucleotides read TGTGCCATCCATGGCAATGCTGAGCAGTTATTC. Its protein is CAIHGNAEQLF.

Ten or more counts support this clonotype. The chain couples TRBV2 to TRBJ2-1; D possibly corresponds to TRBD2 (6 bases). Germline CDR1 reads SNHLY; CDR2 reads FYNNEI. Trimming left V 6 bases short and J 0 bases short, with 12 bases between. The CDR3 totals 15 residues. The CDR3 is CASRSRTNSYNEQFF. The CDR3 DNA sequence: TGTGCCAGCAGGTCGAGGACTAACTCCTACAATGAGCAGTTCTTC.

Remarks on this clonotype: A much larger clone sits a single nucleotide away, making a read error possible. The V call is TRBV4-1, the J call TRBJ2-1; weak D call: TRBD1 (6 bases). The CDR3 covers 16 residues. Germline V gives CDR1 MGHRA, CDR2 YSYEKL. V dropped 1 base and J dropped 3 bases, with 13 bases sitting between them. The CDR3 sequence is CASSQGDIVLYNEQFF. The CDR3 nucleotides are TGCGCCAGCAGCCAAGGGGACATCGTCCTCTACAATGAGCAGTTCTTC.

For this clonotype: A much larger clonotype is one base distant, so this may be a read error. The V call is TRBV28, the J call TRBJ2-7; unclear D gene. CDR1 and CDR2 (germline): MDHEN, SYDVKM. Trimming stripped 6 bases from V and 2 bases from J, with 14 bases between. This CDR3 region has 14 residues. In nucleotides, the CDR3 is TGTGCCAGCAGACACCTACATCCTACCTACGAGCAGTACTTC. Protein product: CASRHLHPTYEQYF.

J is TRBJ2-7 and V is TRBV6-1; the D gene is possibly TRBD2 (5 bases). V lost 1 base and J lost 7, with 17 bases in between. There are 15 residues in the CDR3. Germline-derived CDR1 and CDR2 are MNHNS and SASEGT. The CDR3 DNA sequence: TGTGCCAGCAGTGAAGATACTAGAGGGAGTAGGGAGCAGTACTTC. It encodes CASSEDTRGSREQYF.

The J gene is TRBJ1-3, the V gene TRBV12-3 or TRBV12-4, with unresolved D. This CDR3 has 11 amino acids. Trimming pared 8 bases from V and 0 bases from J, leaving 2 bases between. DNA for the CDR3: TGTGCCAGCCACTCTGGAAACACCATATATTTT. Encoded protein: CASHSGNTIYF.

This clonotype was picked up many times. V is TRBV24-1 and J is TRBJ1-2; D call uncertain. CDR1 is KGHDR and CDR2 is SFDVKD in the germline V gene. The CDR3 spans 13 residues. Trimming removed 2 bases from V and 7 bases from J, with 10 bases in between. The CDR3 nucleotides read TGTGCCACCAGTGATTCATTTCGTGGTGGCTACACCTTC. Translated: CATSDSFRGGYTF.

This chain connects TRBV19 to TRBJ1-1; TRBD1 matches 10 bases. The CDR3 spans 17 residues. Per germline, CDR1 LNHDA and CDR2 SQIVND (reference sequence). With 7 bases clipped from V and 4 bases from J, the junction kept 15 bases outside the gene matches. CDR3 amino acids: CASTARRGQGTSTEAFF. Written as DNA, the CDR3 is TGTGCCAGTACCGCAAGGCGGGGACAGGGGACTAGCACTGAAGCTTTCTTT.

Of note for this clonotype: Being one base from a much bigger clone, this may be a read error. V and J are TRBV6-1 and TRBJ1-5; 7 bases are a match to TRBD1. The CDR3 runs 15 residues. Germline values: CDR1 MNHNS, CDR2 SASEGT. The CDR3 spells CASSEGTVSNQPQNF. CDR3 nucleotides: TGCGCCAGCAGTGAAGGGACAGTGAGCAATCAGCCCCAGAATTTT.

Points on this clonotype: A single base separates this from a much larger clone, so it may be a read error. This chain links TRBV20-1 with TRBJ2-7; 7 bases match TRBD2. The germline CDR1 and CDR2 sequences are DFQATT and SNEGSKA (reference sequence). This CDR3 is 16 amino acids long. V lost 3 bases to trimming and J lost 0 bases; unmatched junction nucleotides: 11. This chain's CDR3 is CSASLSSGLSSYEQYF. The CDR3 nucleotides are TGCAGTGCTAGTCTGTCTAGCGGATTAAGCTCCTACGAGCAGTACTTC.

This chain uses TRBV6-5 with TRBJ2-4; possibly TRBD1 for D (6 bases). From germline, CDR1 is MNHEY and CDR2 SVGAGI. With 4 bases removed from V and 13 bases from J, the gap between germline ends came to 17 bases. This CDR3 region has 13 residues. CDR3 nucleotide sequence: TGTGCCAGCAGTTCAGGAAAGGGGGATGAGCAGTACTTC. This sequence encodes CASSSGKGDEQYF.

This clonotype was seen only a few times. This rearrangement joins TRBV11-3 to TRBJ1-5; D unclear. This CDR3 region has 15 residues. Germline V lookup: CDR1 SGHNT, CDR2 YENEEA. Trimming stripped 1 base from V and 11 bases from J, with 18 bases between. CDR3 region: CASSLGVVGQSAQHF. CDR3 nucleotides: TGTGCCAGCAGCTTAGGGGTCGTGGGCCAATCCGCCCAGCATTTT.

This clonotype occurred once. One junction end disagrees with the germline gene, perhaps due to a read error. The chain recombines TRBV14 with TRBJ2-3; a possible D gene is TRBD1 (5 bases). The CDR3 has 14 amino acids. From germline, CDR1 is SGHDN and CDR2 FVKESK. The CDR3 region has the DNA TGTGCCAGCAGCCAAGCAGGTGGGGCAGATACGAAGTATTTT. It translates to CASSQAGGADTKYF.

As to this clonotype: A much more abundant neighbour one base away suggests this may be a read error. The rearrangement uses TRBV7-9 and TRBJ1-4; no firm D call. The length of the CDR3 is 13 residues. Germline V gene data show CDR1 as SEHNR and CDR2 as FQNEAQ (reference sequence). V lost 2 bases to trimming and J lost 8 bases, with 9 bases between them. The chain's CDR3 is CASSLSITEKLFF. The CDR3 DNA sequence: TGTGCCAGCAGCTTATCTATTACCGAAAAACTGTTTTTT. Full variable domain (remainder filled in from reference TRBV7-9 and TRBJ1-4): DTGVSQNPRHKITKRGQNVTFRCDPISEHNRLYWYRQTLGQGPEFLTYFQNEAQLEKSRLLSDRFSAERPKGSFSTLEIQRTEQGDSAMYLCASSLSITEKLFFGSGTQLSVL.

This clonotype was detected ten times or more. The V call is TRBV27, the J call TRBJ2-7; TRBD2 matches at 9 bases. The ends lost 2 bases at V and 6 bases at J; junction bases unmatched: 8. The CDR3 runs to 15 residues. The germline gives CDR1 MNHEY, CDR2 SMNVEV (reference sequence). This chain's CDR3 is CASSLGSGSSVEQYF. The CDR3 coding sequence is TGTGCCAGCAGTTTAGGTAGCGGGAGTAGTGTCGAGCAGTACTTC.

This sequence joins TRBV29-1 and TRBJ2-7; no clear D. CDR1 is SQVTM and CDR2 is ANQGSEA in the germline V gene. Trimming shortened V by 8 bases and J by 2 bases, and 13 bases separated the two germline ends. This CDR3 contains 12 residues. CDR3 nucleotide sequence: TGCAGCCTTGTAGGGCAAACCTACGAGCAGTACTTC. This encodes CSLVGQTYEQYF.

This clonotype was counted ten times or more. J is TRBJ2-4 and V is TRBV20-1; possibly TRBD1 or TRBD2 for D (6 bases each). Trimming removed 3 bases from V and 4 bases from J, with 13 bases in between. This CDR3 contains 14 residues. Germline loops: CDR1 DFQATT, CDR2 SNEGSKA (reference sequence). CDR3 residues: CSASGGLVKNIQYF. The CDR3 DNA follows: TGCAGTGCTAGTGGGGGGCTGGTTAAAAACATTCAGTACTTC.

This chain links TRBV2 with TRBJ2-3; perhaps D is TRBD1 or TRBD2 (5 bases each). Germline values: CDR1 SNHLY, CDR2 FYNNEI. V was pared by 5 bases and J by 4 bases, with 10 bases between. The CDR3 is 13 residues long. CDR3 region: CASSLRESDTQYF. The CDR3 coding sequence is TGTGCCAGCAGTCTCAGGGAGTCAGATACGCAGTATTTT.

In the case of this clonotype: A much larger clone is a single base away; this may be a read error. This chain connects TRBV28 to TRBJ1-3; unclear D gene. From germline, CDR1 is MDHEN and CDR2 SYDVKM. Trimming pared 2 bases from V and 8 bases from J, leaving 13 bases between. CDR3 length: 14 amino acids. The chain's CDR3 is CASSLSRSFHTIYF. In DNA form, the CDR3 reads TGTGCCAGCAGTTTAAGCAGGAGCTTCCACACCATATATTTT.

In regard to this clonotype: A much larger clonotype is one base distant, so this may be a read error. CDR3 protein: CASRPAGQPNHPQHF. For the CDR3, the DNA is TGTGCCAGCAGGCCCGCAGGGCAGCCAAATCATCCCCAGCATTTT. The chain uses TRBV28 and TRBJ1-5, with D tentatively TRBD1 (5 bases). The CDR3 runs to 15 residues. Germline V gene sequence: CDR1 MDHEN, CDR2 SYDVKM.

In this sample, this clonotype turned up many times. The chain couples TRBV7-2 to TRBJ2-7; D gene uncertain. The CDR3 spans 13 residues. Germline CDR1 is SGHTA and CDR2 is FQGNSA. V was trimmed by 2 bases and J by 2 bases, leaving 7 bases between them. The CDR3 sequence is CASSLFRAYEQYF. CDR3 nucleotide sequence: TGTGCCAGCAGCTTATTCCGGGCCTACGAGCAGTACTTC.

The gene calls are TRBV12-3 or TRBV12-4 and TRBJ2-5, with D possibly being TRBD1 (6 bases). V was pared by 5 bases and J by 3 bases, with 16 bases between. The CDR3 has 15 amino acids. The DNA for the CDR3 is TGTGCCAGCAGTCAGACAGGAGCCCTCGAAGAGACCCAGTACTTC. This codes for CASSQTGALEETQYF.

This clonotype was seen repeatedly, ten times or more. The CDR3 DNA reads TGTGCCAGCAGTTCACGCGGGATAGGGTACGAGCAGTACTTC. This sequence encodes CASSSRGIGYEQYF. The V and J genes are TRBV27 and TRBJ2-7, with D perhaps TRBD2 (6 bases). This CDR3 has 14 residues. Per the germline V gene, CDR1 is MNHEY and CDR2 is SMNVEV (reference sequence). Trimming stripped 4 bases from V and 4 bases from J, with 14 bases between.

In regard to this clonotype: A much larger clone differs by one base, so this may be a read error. The CDR3: CAITRTGLTNSPLHF. The CDR3 bases are TGTGCCATCACCAGGACAGGGCTTACTAATTCACCCCTCCACTTT. The chain has TRBV2 and TRBJ1-6; TRBD1 agrees at 8 bases. CDR1 and CDR2 from the germline V gene are SNHLY and FYNNEI. The J segment lost 6 bases and the V segment lost 10 bases, leaving 11 bases of the junction unmatched. This CDR3 has 15 amino acids.

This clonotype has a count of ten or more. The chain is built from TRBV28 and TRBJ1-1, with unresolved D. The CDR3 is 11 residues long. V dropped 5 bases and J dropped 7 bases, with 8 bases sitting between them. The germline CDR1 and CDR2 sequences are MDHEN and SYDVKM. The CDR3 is CASSLDYEAFF. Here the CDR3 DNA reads TGTGCCAGCAGTCTAGACTATGAAGCTTTCTTT.

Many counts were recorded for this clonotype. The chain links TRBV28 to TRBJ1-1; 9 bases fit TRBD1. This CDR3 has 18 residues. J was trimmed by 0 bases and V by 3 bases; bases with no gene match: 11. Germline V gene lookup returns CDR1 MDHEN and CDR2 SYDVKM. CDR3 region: CASSFAGTGRGMNTEAFF. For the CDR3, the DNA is TGTGCCAGCAGTTTTGCCGGGACAGGGCGCGGCATGAACACTGAAGCTTTCTTT. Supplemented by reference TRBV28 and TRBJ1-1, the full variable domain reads DVKVTQSSRYLVKRTGEKVFLECVQDMDHENMFWYRQDPGLGLRLIYFSYDVKMKEKGDIPEGYSVSREKKERFSLILESASTNQTSMYLCASSFAGTGRGMNTEAFFGQGTRLTVV.

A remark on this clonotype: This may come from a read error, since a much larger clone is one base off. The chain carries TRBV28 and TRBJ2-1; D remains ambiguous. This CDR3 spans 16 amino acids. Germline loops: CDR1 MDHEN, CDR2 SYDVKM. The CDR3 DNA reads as TGTGCCAGCAGCCCTCATAGCTCCGGGTCCTACAATGAGAAGTTCTTC. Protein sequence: CASSPHSSGSYNEKFF. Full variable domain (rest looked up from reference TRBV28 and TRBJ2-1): DVKVTQSSRYLVKRTGEKVFLECVQDMDHENMFWYRQDPGLGLRLIYFSYDVKMKEKGDIPEGYSVSREKKERFSLILESASTNQTSMYLCASSPHSSGSYNEKFFGPGTRLTVL.

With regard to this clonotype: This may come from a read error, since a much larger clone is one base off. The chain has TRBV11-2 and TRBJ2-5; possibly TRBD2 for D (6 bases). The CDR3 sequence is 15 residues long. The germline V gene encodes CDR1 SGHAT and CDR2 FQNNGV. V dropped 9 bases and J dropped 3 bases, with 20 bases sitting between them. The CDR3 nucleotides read TGTGCCAGAAGCGGCAACGCTCCGGGGGAAGAGACCCAGTACTTC. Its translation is CARSGNAPGEETQYF.

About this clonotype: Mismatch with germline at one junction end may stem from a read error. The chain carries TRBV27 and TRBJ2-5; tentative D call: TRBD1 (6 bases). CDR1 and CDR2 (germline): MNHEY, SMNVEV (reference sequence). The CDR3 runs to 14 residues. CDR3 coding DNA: TGTGCCAGCAGTTTATTGGGGGCGCGAGACACCCAGTACTTT. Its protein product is CASSLLGARDTQYF.

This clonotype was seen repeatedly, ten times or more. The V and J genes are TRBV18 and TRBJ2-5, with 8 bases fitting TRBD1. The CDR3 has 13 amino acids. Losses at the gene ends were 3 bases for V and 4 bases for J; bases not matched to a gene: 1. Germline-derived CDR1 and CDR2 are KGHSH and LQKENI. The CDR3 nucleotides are TGTGCCAGCTCACCCGGACAGGGAGAGACCCAGTACTTC. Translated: CASSPGQGETQYF. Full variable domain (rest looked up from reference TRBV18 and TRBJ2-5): NAGVMQNPRHLVRRRGQEARLRCSPMKGHSHVYWYRQLPEEGLKFMVYLQKENIIDESGMPKERFSAEFPKEGPSILRIQQVVRGDSAAYFCASSPGQGETQYFGPGTRLLVL.